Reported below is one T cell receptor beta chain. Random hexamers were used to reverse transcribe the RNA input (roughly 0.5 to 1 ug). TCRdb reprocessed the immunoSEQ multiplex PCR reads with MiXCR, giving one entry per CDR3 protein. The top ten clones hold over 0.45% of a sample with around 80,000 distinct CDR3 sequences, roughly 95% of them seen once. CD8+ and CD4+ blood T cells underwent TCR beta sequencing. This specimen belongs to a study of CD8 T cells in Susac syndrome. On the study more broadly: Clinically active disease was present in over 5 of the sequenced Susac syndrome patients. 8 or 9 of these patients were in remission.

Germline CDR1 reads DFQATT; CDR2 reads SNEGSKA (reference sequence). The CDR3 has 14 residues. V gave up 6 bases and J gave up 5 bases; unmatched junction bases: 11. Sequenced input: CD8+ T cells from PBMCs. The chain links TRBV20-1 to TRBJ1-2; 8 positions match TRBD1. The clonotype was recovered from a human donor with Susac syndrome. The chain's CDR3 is CSAPDREAPYGYTF. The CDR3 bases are TGCAGTGCCCCGGACAGGGAGGCCCCTTATGGCTACACCTTC.